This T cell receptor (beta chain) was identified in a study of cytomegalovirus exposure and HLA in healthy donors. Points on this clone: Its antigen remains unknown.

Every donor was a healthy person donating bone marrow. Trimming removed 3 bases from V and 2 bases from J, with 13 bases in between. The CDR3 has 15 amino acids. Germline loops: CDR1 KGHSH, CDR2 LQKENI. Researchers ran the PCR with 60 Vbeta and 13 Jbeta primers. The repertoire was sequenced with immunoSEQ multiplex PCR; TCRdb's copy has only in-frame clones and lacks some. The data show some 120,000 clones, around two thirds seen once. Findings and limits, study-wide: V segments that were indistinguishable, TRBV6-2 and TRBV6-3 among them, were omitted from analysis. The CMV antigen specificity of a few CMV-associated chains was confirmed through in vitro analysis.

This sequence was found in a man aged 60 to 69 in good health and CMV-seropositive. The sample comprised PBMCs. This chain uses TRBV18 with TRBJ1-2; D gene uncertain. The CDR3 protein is CASSPPSAGNYGYTF. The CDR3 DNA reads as TGTGCCAGCTCACCCCCCTCTGCGGGAAACTATGGCTACACCTTC. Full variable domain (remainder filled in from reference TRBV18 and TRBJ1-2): NAGVMQNPRHLVRRRGQEARLRCSPMKGHSHVYWYRQLPEEGLKFMVYLQKENIIDESGMPKERFSAEFPKEGPSILRIQQVVRGDSAAYFCASSPPSAGNYGYTFGSGTRLTVV.